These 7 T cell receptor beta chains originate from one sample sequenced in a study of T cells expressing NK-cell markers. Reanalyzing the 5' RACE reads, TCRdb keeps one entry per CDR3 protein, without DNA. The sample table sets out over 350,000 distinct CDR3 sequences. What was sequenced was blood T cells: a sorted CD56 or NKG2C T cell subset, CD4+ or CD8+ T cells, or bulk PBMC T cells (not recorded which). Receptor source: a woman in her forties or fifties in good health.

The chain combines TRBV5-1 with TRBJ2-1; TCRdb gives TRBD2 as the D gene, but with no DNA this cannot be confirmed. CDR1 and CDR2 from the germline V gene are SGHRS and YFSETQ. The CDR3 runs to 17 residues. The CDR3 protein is CASSRQPTSGYYNEQFF. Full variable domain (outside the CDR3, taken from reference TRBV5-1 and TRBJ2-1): KAGVTQTPRYLIKTRGQQVTLSCSPISGHRSVSWYQQTPGQGLQFLFEYFSETQRNKGNFPGRFSGRQFSNSRSEMNVSTLELGDSALYLCASSRQPTSGYYNEQFFGPGTRLTVL.

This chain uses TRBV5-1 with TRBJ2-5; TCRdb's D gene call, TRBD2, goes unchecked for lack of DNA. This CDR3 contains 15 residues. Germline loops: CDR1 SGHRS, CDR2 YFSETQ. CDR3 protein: CASSLTGTPEETQYF. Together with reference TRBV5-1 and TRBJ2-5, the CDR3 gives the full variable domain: KAGVTQTPRYLIKTRGQQVTLSCSPISGHRSVSWYQQTPGQGLQFLFEYFSETQRNKGNFPGRFSGRQFSNSRSEMNVSTLELGDSALYLCASSLTGTPEETQYFGPGTRLLVL.

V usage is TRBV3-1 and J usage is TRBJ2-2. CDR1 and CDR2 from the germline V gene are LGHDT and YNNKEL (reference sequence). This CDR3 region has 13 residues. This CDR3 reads CASSQGDTGELFF.

The CDR3 reads CATSDSRTAISGANVLTF. V usage is TRBV24-1 and J usage is TRBJ2-6; the D call from TCRdb, TRBD1, cannot be confirmed without DNA. The CDR3 has 18 amino acids. The germline V gene encodes CDR1 KGHDR and CDR2 SFDVKD.

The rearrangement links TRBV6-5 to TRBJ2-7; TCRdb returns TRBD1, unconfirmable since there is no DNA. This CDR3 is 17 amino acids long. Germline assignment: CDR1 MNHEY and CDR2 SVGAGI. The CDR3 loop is CASSYLPRGLEAYEQYF.

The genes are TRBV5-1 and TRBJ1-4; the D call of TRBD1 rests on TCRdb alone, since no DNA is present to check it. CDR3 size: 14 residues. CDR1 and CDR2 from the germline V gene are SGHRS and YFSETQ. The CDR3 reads CASSLWTGKEKLFF.

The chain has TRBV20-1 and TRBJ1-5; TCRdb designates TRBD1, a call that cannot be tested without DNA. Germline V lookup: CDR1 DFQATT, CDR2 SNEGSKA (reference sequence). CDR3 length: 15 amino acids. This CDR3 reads CSARAEGANNQPQHF.